This T cell receptor (beta chain) was captured by sequencing in a study of CD8+ T cells in alopecia areata. Study summary: Tofacitinib was taken orally by treated patients, and the dose was 5 to 10 mg twice daily.

TCR sequencing used cDNA made by reverse transcription of extracted RNA. TCRdb keeps only in-frame clones here, not all; method: immunoSEQ multiplex PCR. The table has 150,000 to 200,000 clones, roughly 70% seen once; the top ten hold approximately 1.3%. Study findings and constraints: For patients receiving tofacitinib, scalp clonality and expanded CD8+ clones among the top 100 significantly decreased. Clonality in lesional scalp, especially alopecia totalis/universalis, exceeded that of normal scalp. Because one nonresponder was included, the link of baseline CD8+ expansion to response is considered uncertain.

Trimming removed 2 bases from V and 8 bases from J, with 18 bases in between. CDR3 length: 15 residues. Germline lookup yields CDR1 SEHNR and CDR2 FQNEAQ (reference sequence). The treatment: oral pan-JAK inhibitor, 5-10 mg twice daily. On this clone: Its antigen is undetermined.

This chain joins TRBV7-9 and TRBJ1-2, with unresolved D. This clonotype was obtained from a human donor with alopecia areata. Material: CD4+ T cells sorted from blood, obtained around week 49, from a patient treated with tofacitinib. DNA of the CDR3: TGTGCCAGCAGCTTATCTTCCCGACCCTCTGGGGGCTACACCTTC. Translation gives CASSLSSRPSGGYTF.